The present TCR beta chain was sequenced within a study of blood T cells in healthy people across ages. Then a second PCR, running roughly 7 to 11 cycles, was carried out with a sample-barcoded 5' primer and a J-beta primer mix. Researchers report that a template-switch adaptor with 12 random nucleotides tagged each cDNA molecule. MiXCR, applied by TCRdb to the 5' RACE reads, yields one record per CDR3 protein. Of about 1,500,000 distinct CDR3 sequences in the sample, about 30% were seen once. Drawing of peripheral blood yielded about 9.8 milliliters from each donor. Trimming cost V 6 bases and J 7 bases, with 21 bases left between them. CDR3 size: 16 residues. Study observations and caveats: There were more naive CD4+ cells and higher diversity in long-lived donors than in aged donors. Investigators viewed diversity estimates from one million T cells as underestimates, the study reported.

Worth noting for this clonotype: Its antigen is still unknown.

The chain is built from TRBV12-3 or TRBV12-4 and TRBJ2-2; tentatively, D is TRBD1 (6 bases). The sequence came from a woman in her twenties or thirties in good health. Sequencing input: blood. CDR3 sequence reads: CASSRTSVGGGGELFF. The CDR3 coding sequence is TGTGCCAGCAGCCGGACATCGGTAGGGGGTGGCGGGGAGCTGTTTTTT.